Described below is a single T cell receptor (beta chain) sequence and its context. The sample originates from a study of OX40 agonist ivuxolimab in advanced cancers. Germline lookup yields CDR1 MNHNS and CDR2 SASEGT. Trimming pared 4 bases from V and 7 bases from J, leaving 17 bases between. CDR3 size: 14 residues. Using immunoSEQ multiplex PCR, the repertoire was profiled, and TCRdb retains in-frame clones only, with some absent. The table lists roughly 13,000 clones, 80% of them singletons. This sequence was found in an adult with an advanced solid tumor such as melanoma, head and neck, liver or kidney cancer. Material: CD4+ or CD8+ T cells sorted from blood, obtained in a trial of the OX40 agonist ivuxolimab. This sequence joins TRBV6-1 and TRBJ2-7, with D perhaps being TRBD1 or TRBD2 (5 bases each). CDR3 residues: CASSGPWDPAEQYF. For the CDR3, the DNA is TGTGCCAGCAGTGGACCTTGGGACCCCGCGGAGCAGTACTTC.